The entry that follows covers one TCR beta chain sequence. Its antigen is still unknown. The sample originates from a study of OX40 agonist ivuxolimab in advanced cancers. On the study more broadly: The patients received agonistic anti-OX40 (CD134) antibody ivuxolimab. Overall study results and limits: Some of the nonresponding patients also showed low levels of normalized T-cell clonal expansion. Researchers report that CD8+ T cells had, on average, more expanded clones than CD4+.

The germline V gene encodes CDR1 SGHVS and CDR2 FQNEAQ. This CDR3 region has 14 residues. V was pared by 5 bases and J by 1 base, with 11 bases between. Clones were read by immunoSEQ multiplex PCR, and TCRdb kept only the in-frame ones, dropping some. The sample lists about 110,000 clones; less than 95% were seen once. The rearrangement joins TRBV7-8 to TRBJ2-5; D uncertain. This sequence originates from an adult with an advanced solid tumor such as melanoma, head and neck, liver or kidney cancer. Sequences were derived from CD4+ or CD8+ T cells sorted from blood, sampled in a trial of the OX40 agonist ivuxolimab. The CDR3 loop reads CASSPDPAQETQYF. The CDR3 DNA follows: TGTGCCAGCAGCCCAGATCCGGCCCAAGAGACCCAGTACTTC.